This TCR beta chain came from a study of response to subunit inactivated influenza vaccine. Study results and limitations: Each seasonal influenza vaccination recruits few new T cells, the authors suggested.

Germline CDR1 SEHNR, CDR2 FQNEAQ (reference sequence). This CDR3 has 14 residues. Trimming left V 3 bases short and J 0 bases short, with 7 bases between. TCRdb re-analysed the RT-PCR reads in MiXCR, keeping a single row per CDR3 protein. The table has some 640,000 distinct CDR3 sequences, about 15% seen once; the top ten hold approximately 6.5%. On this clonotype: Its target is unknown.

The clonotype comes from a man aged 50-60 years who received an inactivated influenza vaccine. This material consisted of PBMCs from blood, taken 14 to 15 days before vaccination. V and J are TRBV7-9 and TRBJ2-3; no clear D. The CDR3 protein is CASSLFDSTDTQYF. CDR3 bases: TGTGCCAGCAGCTTGTTTGACAGCACAGATACGCAGTATTTT.